A single T cell receptor (beta chain) is shown here with its context. No antigen is known for it. Base-call qualities are not available, and no considerably larger clone is one nucleotide away. At diagnosis, peripheral blood, uninvolved tumor-adjacent lung and tumor were collected and were preserved as a mix of fresh-frozen and FFPE material. For TCR repertoire profiling, blood samples were analyzed as peripheral blood mononuclear cells. This sample was included in a study of T cells in localized non-small cell lung cancer (dated by TCRdb to about 2020). With regard to the full study: Comparing tumors with uninvolved tumor-adjacent lungs, the study looked at the T cell repertoires of fewer than 250 patients with early-stage NSCLC. The cohort consisted of about 240 treatment-naive NSCLC patients whose localized lung tumors had been resected. NSCLC patients had a mean age of approximately 70 years, and 129 were male and 107 female. General findings and caveats noted by the study authors: Uninvolved tumor-adjacent lung showed the highest T cell clonality, higher than tumor, which suggests more focused antigenic responses in the adjacent lung. Because of the exploratory design, TCR variables were selected using unadjusted p-values without false-discovery rate correction. A median of 57 of the top 100 tumor clones turned up in the paired uninvolved adjacent lung, and under 30 of those clones also ranked among the top 100 of that same adjacent lung. Longer overall survival was associated with higher blood T cell density, whereas shorter survival was associated with higher adjacent-lung clonality. Multi-region tumor sequencing was not performed, so intratumor heterogeneity could not be excluded.

The immunoSEQ Assay was used to sequence TCR beta CDR3 regions from DNA. The authors' pipeline ran thus. To compute T cell density, TCR beta template counts were normalized to usable DNA, which was estimated by amplifying housekeeping genes. The preseqR package was used to estimate richness by extrapolating to 400,000 templates for PBMC samples and to 120,000 templates for tissue samples. Clonality was defined as one minus Pielou's evenness. Tissue-enriched TCRs were identified by differential abundance testing using productive amino-acid clonotypes, minimum total count 5 and alpha 0.1. The Jaccard Index and the Morisita Overlap Index were used to quantify repertoire overlap between compartments. TCR beta CDR3s were clustered by GLIPH together with public tetramer-defined viral CDR3s, and at least three viral sequences plus V-gene enrichment were required for viral motifs. TCRdb provides this immuneACCESS table in a form limited to in-frame rearrangements. Some clones are lacking; in checked studies, under half of them reflect an unresolved V gene, and why the rest are absent is not known. The DNA gave D and trimming, while V, J and clone size come from that table. For this sample there are some 26,000 clones; over 85% appear just once. The leading ten clones occupy 2.8% of the sample.

Unmatched junction bases come to 6, with V trimmed by 6 bases and J by 9 bases. From its cysteine to its phenylalanine, the CDR3 spans 14 amino acids. Only CDR3 DNA remains: 42 bases, in frame from the first base. As encoded in the germline V gene, CDR1 is SNHLY while CDR2 is FYNNEI. The V gene is TRBV2 and the J gene is TRBJ1-6; 9 nucleotides in the junction match TRBD1. Sequences were derived from peripheral blood, sampled before any cancer treatment. The clonotype comes from a woman between 18 and 50 years old with stage I lung adenocarcinoma. CDR3 sequence: CASSGQGIGSPLHF. In nucleotides, the sequence is TGTGCCAGCAGCGGACAGGGGATCGGTTCACCCCTCCACTTT.